This T cell receptor beta chain was observed in a study of T-cell memory formation after mild COVID-19. Study context: For the most part, TCR clusters were specific to one donor.

The V gene's germline CDR1 is SEHNR and CDR2 FQNEAQ (reference sequence). Between the trimmed V and J ends, which lost 7 bases and 11 bases, there was a span of 9 bases. This CDR3 comprises 10 residues. From the 5' RACE reads, TCRdb called clonotypes with MiXCR, one entry per CDR3 protein. The data contain fewer than 250,000 distinct CDR3 sequences, about 11% of them singletons. With respect to this clonotype: The antigen remains unidentified.

Study-level findings and limits: Cross-reactive memory appears to have joined, as suggested by some responding clones showing up in pre-infection memory. While clones contracting from day 15 to 85 were balanced between CD4 and CD8, later expanders leaned CD4+. For contracting clones, CD4+ ones sat mainly in CM and EM, CD8+ in EMRA.

The TCR originated in a man aged 18 to 29 who had mild COVID-19 (a few samples of this study predate the infection). Cell type and time point are not known. Sequencing used PBMCs or a T cell subset sorted from them (not recorded which). The chain has TRBV7-9 and TRBJ2-1; D call uncertain. The CDR3 DNA reads TGTGCCAGCACGCAGACCCAGCAGTTCTTC. The encoded protein is CASTQTQQFF.